Below are 29 T cell receptor beta chains sequenced from a single sample in a study of low-dose radiotherapy and immunotherapy resistance in tumors. Priming of first-strand cDNA relied on TRAV- and TRBV-specific primers (covering alpha and beta chains). TCRs were put through around 20 PCR cycles of amplification with Phusion. A constant-region primer and the V-primer adapter served as the primer pair. TCRdb called the reads again in MiXCR, with one record for every CDR3 protein. The table includes 15,000 to 20,000 distinct CDR3 sequences, roughly 70% detected once. These receptors came from a human donor with advanced metastatic prostate, ovarian, gallbladder or colorectal cancer (not recorded which). This table probably holds off-target reads from a library built for another chain.

V gene TRBV29-1 combines with J gene TRBJ2-1; D is possibly TRBD2 (6 bases). Trimming took off 6 bases at V and 8 bases at J, with 14 bases between the two ends. The CDR3 is 12 amino acids. Germline assignment: CDR1 SQVTM and CDR2 ANQGSEA. The CDR3 reads CSVGGRLDEQFF. CDR3 DNA: TGCAGCGTGGGGGGAAGGCTTGATGAGCAGTTCTTC.

This chain links TRBV4-3 with TRBJ2-1; no definite D call. Looked up from germline, CDR1 is LGHNA and CDR2 is YSLEER. V was pared by 0 bases and J by 3 bases, with 3 bases between. The CDR3 loop spans 13 amino acids. The CDR3 loop is CASSQESYNEQFF. The CDR3 nucleotides read TGCGCCAGCAGCCAAGAAAGCTACAATGAGCAGTTCTTC.

The rearrangement links TRBV6-2 or TRBV6-3 to TRBJ2-2, with D perhaps matching TRBD1 (6 bases). The CDR3 has 15 residues. Germline V gene lookup returns CDR1 MNHEY and CDR2 SVGEGT. The V gene lost 5 bases and the J gene lost 0 bases, with 10 bases spanning the gap. CDR3 nucleotide sequence: TGTGCCAGCAGTGTACAGGGCCCGAACACCGGGGAGCTGTTTTTT. Residues: CASSVQGPNTGELFF.

The CDR3: CSASLSLTERNQPQHF. The CDR3, as DNA: TGCAGTGCCTCCCTTTCCCTTACAGAACGCAATCAGCCCCAGCATTTT. The chain links TRBV20-1 to TRBJ1-5; D ambiguous. This CDR3 spans 16 amino acids. Trimming removed 6 bases at V and 2 bases at J, with 20 bases between. CDR1 and CDR2 from the germline V gene are DFQATT and SNEGSKA (reference sequence).

This chain connects TRBV10-3 to TRBJ2-7; TRBD1 aligns across 9 bases. V was clipped by 2 bases and J by 4 bases; unmatched bases: 3. The CDR3 sequence is 14 residues long. Germline values: CDR1 ENHRY, CDR2 SYGVKD. CDR3 bases: TGTGCCATCAGTGAGAGAGGGACAGGGTACGAGCAGTACTTC. This gives the protein CAISERGTGYEQYF.

V and J are TRBV5-1 and TRBJ2-2; 8 bases align to TRBD1. V was pared by 2 bases and J by 9 bases, with 9 bases of the junction left unmatched. The CDR3 contains 15 residues. Germline V gene data show CDR1 as SGHRS and CDR2 as YFSETQ. The CDR3 protein is CASSLGQGRVWELFF. The CDR3 bases are TGCGCCAGCAGCTTAGGACAGGGTCGAGTCTGGGAGCTGTTTTTT. The full variable domain, completed using reference TRBV5-1 and TRBJ2-2, is KAGVTQTPRYLIKTRGQQVTLSCSPISGHRSVSWYQQTPGQGLQFLFEYFSETQRNKGNFPGRFSGRQFSNSRSEMNVSTLELGDSALYLCASSLGQGRVWELFFGEGSRLTVL.

In nucleotides, the CDR3 is TGTGCCAGCAGGTTTAGCTCCTACAATGAGCAGTTCTTC. It specifies CASRFSSYNEQFF. The V call is TRBV6-1, the J call TRBJ2-1; the D is unclear. This CDR3 is built from 13 residues. V lost 6 bases to trimming and J lost 0 bases, with 6 bases between them. Germline V gene lookup returns CDR1 MNHNS and CDR2 SASEGT.

This clonotype was counted a few times. V and J are TRBV5-4 and TRBJ2-2; TRBD1 might be the D (6 bases). The CDR3 covers 14 residues. Trimming cost V 2 bases and J 5 bases, with 10 bases left between them. In germline, CDR1 is SGHNT, CDR2 YYREEE (reference sequence). This CDR3 reads CASSLRGRTGELFF. The CDR3 DNA sequence: TGTGCCAGCAGCTTAAGGGGGAGAACCGGGGAGCTGTTTTTT.

The chain joins TRBV5-6 to TRBJ2-7; 9 nucleotides align to TRBD2. J was trimmed by 5 bases and V by 4 bases; bases with no gene match: 7. The CDR3 spans 14 residues. Per germline, CDR1 SGHDT and CDR2 YYEEEE. This chain's CDR3 is CASSSSGSRNEQYF. In DNA form, the CDR3 reads TGTGCCAGCAGCAGTAGCGGGAGCAGAAACGAGCAGTACTTC. Filled out from reference TRBV5-6 and TRBJ2-7, the complete variable domain reads DAGVTQSPTHLIKTRGQQVTLRCSPKSGHDTVSWYQQALGQGPQFIFQYYEEEERQRGNFPDRFSGHQFPNYSSELNVNALLLGDSALYLCASSSSGSRNEQYFGPGTRLTVT.

CDR3: CASSPGRVPEAFF. For the CDR3, the DNA is TGTGCCAGCTCACCAGGCAGGGTCCCTGAAGCTTTCTTT. V is TRBV18 and J is TRBJ1-1; D may be TRBD1 (5 bases). CDR3 length: 13 amino acids. V lost 2 bases, J lost 6 bases, and 10 bases lay in between. CDR1 is KGHSH, CDR2 LQKENI, per germline.

The chain employs TRBV28 and TRBJ1-4; TRBD1 is a possible D gene (5 bases). CDR1 and CDR2 (germline): MDHEN, SYDVKM. The CDR3 loop spans 15 amino acids. The V end lost 4 bases, the J end lost 3 bases, and 12 bases lay between the germline ends. CDR3 nucleotide sequence: TGTGCCAGCAGTTCCATCAGGGTACCTAATGAAAAACTGTTTTTT. Protein sequence: CASSSIRVPNEKLFF.

The chain has TRBV6-1 and TRBJ1-2, with D perhaps TRBD1 (5 bases). This CDR3 region has 14 residues. Germline V gene data show CDR1 as MNHNS and CDR2 as SASEGT. Trimming pared 1 base from V and 8 bases from J, leaving 14 bases between. CDR3 loop: CASSEVYTGPGYTF. CDR3 nucleotides: TGTGCCAGCAGTGAAGTTTACACGGGACCCGGCTACACCTTC.

This clonotype was found a few times. The chain recombines TRBV10-3 with TRBJ1-5, with D uncertain. Trimming pared 3 bases from V and 4 bases from J, leaving 4 bases between. From germline, CDR1 is ENHRY and CDR2 SYGVKD. This CDR3 contains 12 residues. Here the CDR3 reads CAISDPNQPQHF. CDR3 DNA: TGTGCCATCAGTGACCCGAATCAGCCCCAGCATTTT.

The V call is TRBV7-2, the J call TRBJ2-7; TRBD2 matches at 8 bases. The ends lost 5 bases at V and 5 bases at J; junction bases unmatched: 14. Germline V lookup: CDR1 SGHTA, CDR2 FQGNSA. The CDR3 contains 16 residues. CDR3 residues: CASSRIPGRGGHEQYF. As DNA, the CDR3 is TGTGCCAGCAGCCGAATACCCGGGAGGGGGGGCCACGAGCAGTACTTC.

V usage is TRBV6-1 and J usage is TRBJ2-3; 7 bases fit TRBD2. The V gene end was trimmed by 6 bases and the J gene end by 3 bases; junction bases not matched to a gene: 3. Germline CDR1 is MNHNS and CDR2 is SASEGT. This CDR3 region has 13 residues. CDR3 sequence (DNA): TGTGCCAGCAGGCGGGAGCGAACAGATACGCAGTATTTT. Residues: CASRRERTDTQYF.

The chain employs TRBV12-3 or TRBV12-4 and TRBJ1-6, with a weak D call TRBD1 (6 bases). V gave up 8 bases and J gave up 9 bases, with 17 bases separating them. This CDR3 contains 14 residues. In nucleotides, the CDR3 is TGTGCCAGCCACGCGGAGGGGGGTGGTTCACCCCTCCACTTT. Its translation: CASHAEGGGSPLHF.

V usage is TRBV19 and J usage is TRBJ1-4; D not certain. This CDR3 spans 15 amino acids. Germline V gene lookup returns CDR1 LNHDA and CDR2 SQIVND (reference sequence). V was shortened by 5 bases and J by 0 bases, with 10 bases between the two germline ends. The chain's CDR3 is CASSRPLATNEKLFF. The DNA of the CDR3 is TGTGCCAGTAGTCGACCCCTCGCAACTAATGAAAAACTGTTTTTT.

The chain links TRBV28 to TRBJ2-7, with D unclear. The ends were cut back, 5 bases at V and 2 bases at J, with 22 bases in the middle. This CDR3 spans 17 amino acids. Germline values: CDR1 MDHEN, CDR2 SYDVKM. In DNA, the CDR3 is TGTGCCAGCAGTCCCTCCCGTATAGGGATCATCCCCTACGAGCAGTACTTC. Its protein is CASSPSRIGIIPYEQYF. The entire variable domain, with the rest obtained from reference TRBV28 and TRBJ2-7, is as follows: DVKVTQSSRYLVKRTGEKVFLECVQDMDHENMFWYRQDPGLGLRLIYFSYDVKMKEKGDIPEGYSVSREKKERFSLILESASTNQTSMYLCASSPSRIGIIPYEQYFGPGTRLTVT.

This clonotype was observed a handful of times. The chain couples TRBV4-1 to TRBJ1-2, with D perhaps TRBD1 (5 bases). The CDR3 extends over 14 amino acids. Per the germline V gene, CDR1 is MGHRA and CDR2 is YSYEKL. V lost 1 base, J lost 0 bases, and 6 bases lay in between. For the CDR3, the DNA is TGCGCCAGCAGCCAAGCAGGGTCTAACTATGGCTACACCTTC. Translating it yields CASSQAGSNYGYTF.

This CDR3 is CSVGVSGESIGELFF. CDR3 in DNA: TGCAGCGTTGGAGTTAGCGGGGAGAGTATCGGGGAGCTGTTTTTT. This chain joins TRBV29-1 and TRBJ2-2, with 8 bases matching TRBD2. V lost 4 bases to trimming and J lost 7 bases; unmatched junction nucleotides: 11. The CDR3 sequence is 15 residues long. Germline V CDR1 and CDR2: SQVTM, ANQGSEA.

In this sample, this clonotype turned up a few times. The V call is TRBV7-6, the J call TRBJ2-1; maybe TRBD2 (6 bases). The CDR3 contains 16 residues. CDR1 and CDR2 from the germline V gene are SGHVS and FNYEAQ. V gave up 4 bases and J gave up 2 bases, with 15 bases separating them. Here the CDR3 DNA reads TGTGCCAGCAGCTCCATTAGCGGTTGGACCTACAATGAGCAGTTCTTC. Amino acid sequence: CASSSISGWTYNEQFF.

The table lists this clonotype with a few counts. The genes are TRBV6-2 or TRBV6-3 and TRBJ1-1; TRBD1 might be the D (5 bases). Trimming removed 6 bases at V and 5 bases at J, with 13 bases between. The CDR3 is made up of 13 amino acids. The germline V gene has CDR1 MNHEY and CDR2 SVGEGT. The CDR3 region has the DNA TGTGCCAGCAGAAGAATCCAGGGTACTGAAGCTTTCTTT. Translated: CASRRIQGTEAFF.

The J gene is TRBJ2-5, the V gene TRBV7-9; D is unclear. The CDR3 totals 11 residues. V was clipped by 5 bases and J by 4 bases, with 5 bases between them. Germline V gives CDR1 SEHNR, CDR2 FQNEAQ (reference sequence). This CDR3 reads CASSVTETQYF. CDR3 nucleotides: TGTGCCAGCAGCGTTACAGAGACCCAGTACTTC. Using reference TRBV7-9 and TRBJ2-5 for the parts outside the CDR3, the full variable domain is DTGVSQNPRHKITKRGQNVTFRCDPISEHNRLYWYRQTLGQGPEFLTYFQNEAQLEKSRLLSDRFSAERPKGSFSTLEIQRTEQGDSAMYLCASSVTETQYFGPGTRLLVL.

The V call is TRBV9, the J call TRBJ1-5; D is unclear. Germline V lookup: CDR1 SGDLS, CDR2 YYNGEE. The CDR3 runs 13 residues. The V gene lost 0 bases and the J gene lost 2 bases, with 3 bases spanning the gap. The CDR3 spells CASSVAGNQPQHF. In DNA form, the CDR3 reads TGTGCCAGCAGCGTAGCGGGCAATCAGCCCCAGCATTTT. The full variable domain, completed using reference TRBV9 and TRBJ1-5, is DSGVTQTPKHLITATGQRVTLRCSPRSGDLSVYWYQQSLDQGLQFLIQYYNGEERAKGNILERFSAQQFPDLHSELNLSSLELGDSALYFCASSVAGNQPQHFGDGTRLSIL.

This sequence joins TRBV5-1 and TRBJ2-3; perhaps TRBD2 as D (6 bases). V was trimmed by 5 bases and J by 2 bases, leaving 12 bases between them. Germline V lookup: CDR1 SGHRS, CDR2 YFSETQ. The CDR3 sequence is 14 residues long. This CDR3 is CASRAGTYTDTQYF. The CDR3, as DNA: TGCGCCAGCAGGGCCGGGACTTACACAGATACGCAGTATTTT.

This clonotype was recorded once. The J gene is TRBJ2-1, the V gene TRBV19; D call uncertain. V was pared by 4 bases and J by 7 bases, with 2 bases between. The CDR3 is made up of 10 amino acids. CDR1 LNHDA and CDR2 SQIVND come from the germline V gene (reference sequence). The DNA of the CDR3 is TGTGCCAGTAGTAAAAATGAGCAGTTCTTC. This translates into CASSKNEQFF. The full variable domain, its missing parts supplied by reference TRBV19 and TRBJ2-1, is DGGITQSPKYLFRKEGQNVTLSCEQNLNHDAMYWYRQDPGQGLRLIYYSQIVNDFQKGDIAEGYSVSREKKESFPLTVTSAQKNPTAFYLCASSKNEQFFGPGTRLTVL.

The chain uses TRBV19 and TRBJ1-5; 7 bases agree with TRBD1. V dropped 7 bases and J dropped 7; count of bases not matched to a gene: 10. The CDR3 sequence is 14 residues long. Germline V gene data show CDR1 as LNHDA and CDR2 as SQIVND (reference sequence). The chain's CDR3 is CASTTGVFSQPQHF. The DNA of the CDR3 is TGTGCCAGTACCACAGGGGTTTTCTCACAGCCCCAGCATTTT.

The J gene is TRBJ1-4, the V gene TRBV5-1; 8 bases are shared with TRBD1. Looked up from germline, CDR1 is SGHRS and CDR2 is YFSETQ. The CDR3 covers 15 residues. J lost 7 bases, V lost 0 bases, and 5 bases had no gene match. In DNA form, the CDR3 reads TGCGCCAGCAGCTTGGCCGGGACAGGCGGTGAAAAACTGTTTTTT. It codes for CASSLAGTGGEKLFF.

The chain uses TRBV7-9 and TRBJ2-3; TRBD2 aligns across 13 bases. The CDR3 loop spans 16 amino acids. After removal of 5 bases from V and 3 bases from J, the junction contained 5 bases not matched to a gene. The germline V gene has CDR1 SEHNR and CDR2 FQNEAQ (reference sequence). The CDR3 DNA follows: TGTGCCAGCAGCAAACTAGCGGGAGGGCCGACAGATACGCAGTATTTT. Amino acids: CASSKLAGGPTDTQYF.